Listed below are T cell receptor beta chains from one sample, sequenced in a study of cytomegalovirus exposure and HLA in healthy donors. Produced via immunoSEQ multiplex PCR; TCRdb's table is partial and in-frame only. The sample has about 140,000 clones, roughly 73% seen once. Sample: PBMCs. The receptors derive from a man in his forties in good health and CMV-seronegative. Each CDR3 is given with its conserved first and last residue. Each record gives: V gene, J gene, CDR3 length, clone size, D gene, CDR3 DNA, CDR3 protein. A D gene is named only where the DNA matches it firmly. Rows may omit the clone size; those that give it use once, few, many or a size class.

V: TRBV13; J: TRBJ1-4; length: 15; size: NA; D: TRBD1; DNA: TGTGCCAGCAGCTTAACCGGGACAGGGGGTGAAAAACTGTTTTTT; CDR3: CASSLTGTGGEKLFF
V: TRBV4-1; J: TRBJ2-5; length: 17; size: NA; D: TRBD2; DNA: TGCGCCAGCAGCCAAGTCCGAGGACTAGCGGGGGAGGAGACCCAGTACTTC; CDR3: CASSQVRGLAGEETQYF
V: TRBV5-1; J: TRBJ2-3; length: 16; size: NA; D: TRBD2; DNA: TGCGCCAGCAGCTTGGGGCTAGCGGGGGTCACAGATACGCAGTATTTT; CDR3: CASSLGLAGVTDTQYF
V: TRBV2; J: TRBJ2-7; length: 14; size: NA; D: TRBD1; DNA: TGTGCCAGCACCGAGACAGGGTTTTCCTACGAGCAGTACTTC; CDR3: CASTETGFSYEQYF
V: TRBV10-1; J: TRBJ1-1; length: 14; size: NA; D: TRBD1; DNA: TGCGCCAGCAGTGAGATAGGGGGCCCGGACGGAGCTTTCTTT; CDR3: CASSEIGGPDGAFF
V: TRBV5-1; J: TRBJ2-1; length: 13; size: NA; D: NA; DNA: TGCGCCAGCAGCCCCGGACCCGCGGGGGAGCAGTTCTTC; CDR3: CASSPGPAGEQFF
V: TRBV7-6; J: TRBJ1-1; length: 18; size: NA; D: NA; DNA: TGCGCCAGCAGCCCGCAGGGGAGGGTCCGGTTAATGGACACTGAAGCTTTCTTT; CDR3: CASSPQGRVRLMDTEAFF
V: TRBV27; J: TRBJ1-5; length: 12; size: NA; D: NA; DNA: TGTGCCAGCAGTCCGACAGGTCAGCCCCAGCATTTT; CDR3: CASSPTGQPQHF
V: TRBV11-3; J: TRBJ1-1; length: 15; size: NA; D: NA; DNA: TGTGCCAGCAGCTTAGGTGGGGGCCCGAACACTGAAGCTTTCTTT; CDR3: CASSLGGGPNTEAFF
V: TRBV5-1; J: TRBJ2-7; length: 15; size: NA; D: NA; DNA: TGCGCCAGCAGCTTGGGAGGGAGCCAACTCTACGAGCAGTACTTC; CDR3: CASSLGGSQLYEQYF
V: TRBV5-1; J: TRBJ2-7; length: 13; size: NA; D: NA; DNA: TGCGCCAGCAGCTTCGACAGAAACTACGAGCAGTACTTC; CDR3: CASSFDRNYEQYF
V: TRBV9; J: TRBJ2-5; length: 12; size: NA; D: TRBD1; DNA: TGTGCCAGCAGCAGGCAGGGGGACGGGCAGTACTTC; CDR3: CASSRQGDGQYF
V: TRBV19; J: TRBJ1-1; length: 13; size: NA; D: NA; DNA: TGTGCCAGTAAACGACAGATTAACACTGAAGCTTTCTTT; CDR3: CASKRQINTEAFF
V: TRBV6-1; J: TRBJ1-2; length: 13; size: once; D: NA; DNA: TGTGCCAGCACCCCCCAAGGGGATTACGGCTACACCTTC; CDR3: CASTPQGDYGYTF
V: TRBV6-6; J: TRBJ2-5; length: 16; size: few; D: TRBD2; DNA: TGTGCCAGCAGCCACCCTAGCGGGGGGGCGGGAGAGACCCAGTACTTC; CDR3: CASSHPSGGAGETQYF
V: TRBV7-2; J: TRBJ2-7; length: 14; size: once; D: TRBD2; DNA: TGTGCCAGCAGCTTAGGTCTAAGCGGGATAGAGCAGTACTTC; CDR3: CASSLGLSGIEQYF
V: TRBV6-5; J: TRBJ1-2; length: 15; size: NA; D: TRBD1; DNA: TGTGCCAGCAGTCTTCCGGGACAGGGGGAAAGAGGCTACACCTTC; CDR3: CASSLPGQGERGYTF
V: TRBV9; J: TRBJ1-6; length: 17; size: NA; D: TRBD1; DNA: TGTGCCAGCAGCACACATTTGGCAGGGGGAAGCGGCTCACCCCTCCACTTT; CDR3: CASSTHLAGGSGSPLHF
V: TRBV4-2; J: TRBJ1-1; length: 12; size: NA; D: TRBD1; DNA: TGTGCCAGCAGCCAAGGACAGGGGGAGGCTTTCTTT; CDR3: CASSQGQGEAFF
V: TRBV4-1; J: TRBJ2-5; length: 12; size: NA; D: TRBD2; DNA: TGCGCCAGCAGCCAAGAGGGACTAGCTCAGTACTTC; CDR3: CASSQEGLAQYF
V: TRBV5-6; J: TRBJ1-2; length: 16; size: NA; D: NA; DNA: TGTGCCAGCAGCTTGGAGAGGTTGGGGGGAGACTATGGCTACACCTTC; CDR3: CASSLERLGGDYGYTF
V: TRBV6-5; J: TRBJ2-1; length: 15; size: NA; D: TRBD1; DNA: TGTGCCAGCAGCCCGATCAGGGGGAGAGACAATGAGCAGTTCTTC; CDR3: CASSPIRGRDNEQFF
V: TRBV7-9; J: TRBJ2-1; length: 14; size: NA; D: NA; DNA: TGTGCCAGCAGCCCGACTAGTGCCTACAATGAGCAGTTCTTC; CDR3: CASSPTSAYNEQFF
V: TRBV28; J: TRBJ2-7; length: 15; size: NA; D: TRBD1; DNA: TGTGCCAGCAGTTTGAGCAGGGGGCGTCTCTACGAGCAGTACTTC; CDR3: CASSLSRGRLYEQYF
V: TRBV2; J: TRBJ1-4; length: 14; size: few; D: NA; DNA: TGTGCCAGCAGTGAAGGTTACCAGGATGAAAAACTGTTTTTT; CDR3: CASSEGYQDEKLFF
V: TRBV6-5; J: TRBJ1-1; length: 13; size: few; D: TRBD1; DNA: TGTGCCAGCAGTTACTCAACAGGGGTTGAAGCTTTCTTT; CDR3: CASSYSTGVEAFF
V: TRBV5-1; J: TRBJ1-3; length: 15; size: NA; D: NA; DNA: TGCGCCAGCAGCGAACAGGGTTCCTCTGGAAACACCATATATTTT; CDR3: CASSEQGSSGNTIYF
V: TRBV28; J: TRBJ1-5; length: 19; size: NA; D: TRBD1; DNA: TGTGCCAGCAGTCCTATTATCGGGACAGGCGGTTATAGCAATCAGCCCCAGCATTTT; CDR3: CASSPIIGTGGYSNQPQHF
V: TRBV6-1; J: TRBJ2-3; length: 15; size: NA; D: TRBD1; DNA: TGTGCCAGCAGTGAAACCGGGACAGGCCCAGATACGCAGTATTTT; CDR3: CASSETGTGPDTQYF
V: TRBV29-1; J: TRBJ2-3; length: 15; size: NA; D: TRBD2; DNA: TGCAGCGTTGTAGGGCTAGCGGGGGGCACAGATACGCAGTATTTT; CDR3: CSVVGLAGGTDTQYF
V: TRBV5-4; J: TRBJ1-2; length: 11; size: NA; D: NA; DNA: TGTGCCAGCAGCTCATTGCGCGGCTACACCTTC; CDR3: CASSSLRGYTF